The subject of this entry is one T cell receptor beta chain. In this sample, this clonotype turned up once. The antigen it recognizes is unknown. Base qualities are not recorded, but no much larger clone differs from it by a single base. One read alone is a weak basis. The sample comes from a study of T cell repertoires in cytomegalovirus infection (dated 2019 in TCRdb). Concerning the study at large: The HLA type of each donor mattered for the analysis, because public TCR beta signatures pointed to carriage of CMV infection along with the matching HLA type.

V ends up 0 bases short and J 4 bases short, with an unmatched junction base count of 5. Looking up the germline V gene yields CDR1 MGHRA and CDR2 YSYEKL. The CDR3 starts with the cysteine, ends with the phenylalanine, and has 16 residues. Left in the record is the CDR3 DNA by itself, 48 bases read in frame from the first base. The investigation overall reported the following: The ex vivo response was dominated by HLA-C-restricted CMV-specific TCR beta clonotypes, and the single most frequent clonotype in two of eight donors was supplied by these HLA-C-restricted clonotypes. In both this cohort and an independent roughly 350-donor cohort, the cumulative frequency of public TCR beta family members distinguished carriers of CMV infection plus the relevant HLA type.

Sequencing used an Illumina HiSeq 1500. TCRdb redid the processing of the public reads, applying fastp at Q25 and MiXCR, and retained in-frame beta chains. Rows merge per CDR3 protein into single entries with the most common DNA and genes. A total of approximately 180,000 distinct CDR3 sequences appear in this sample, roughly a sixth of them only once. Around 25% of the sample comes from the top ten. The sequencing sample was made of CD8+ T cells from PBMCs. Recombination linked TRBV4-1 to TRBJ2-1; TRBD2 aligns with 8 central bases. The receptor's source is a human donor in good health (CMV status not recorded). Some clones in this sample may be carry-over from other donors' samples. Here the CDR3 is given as CASSQEPAGAYNEQFF. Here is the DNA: TGCGCCAGCAGCCAAGAACCAGCGGGGGCATACAATGAGCAGTTCTTC.